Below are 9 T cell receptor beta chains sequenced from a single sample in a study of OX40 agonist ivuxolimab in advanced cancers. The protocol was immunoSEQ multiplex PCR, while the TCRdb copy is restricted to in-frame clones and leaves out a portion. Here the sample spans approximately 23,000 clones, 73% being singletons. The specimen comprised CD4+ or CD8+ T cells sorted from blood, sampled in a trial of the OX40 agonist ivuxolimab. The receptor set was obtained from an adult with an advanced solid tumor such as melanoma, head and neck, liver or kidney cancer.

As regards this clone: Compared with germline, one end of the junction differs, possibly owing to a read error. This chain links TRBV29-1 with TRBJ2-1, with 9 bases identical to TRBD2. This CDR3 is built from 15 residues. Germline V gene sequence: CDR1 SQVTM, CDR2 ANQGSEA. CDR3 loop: CSVNSGGGAHNGQFF. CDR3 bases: TGCAGCGTTAATTCGGGCGGGGGGGCACACAATGGGCAGTTCTTC.

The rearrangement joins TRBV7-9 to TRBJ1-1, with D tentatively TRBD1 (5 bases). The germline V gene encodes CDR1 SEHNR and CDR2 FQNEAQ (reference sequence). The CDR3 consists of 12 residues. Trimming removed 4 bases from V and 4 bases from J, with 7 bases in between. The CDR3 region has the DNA TGTGCCAGCAGCTCCGGGGCCACTGAAGCTTTCTTT. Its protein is CASSSGATEAFF.

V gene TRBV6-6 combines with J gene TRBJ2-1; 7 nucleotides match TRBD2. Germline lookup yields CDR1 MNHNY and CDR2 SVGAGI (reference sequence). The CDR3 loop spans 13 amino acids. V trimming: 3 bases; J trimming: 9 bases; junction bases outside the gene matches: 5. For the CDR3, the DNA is TGTGCCAGCAGTTATGTGTGGGGGGGTGAGCAGTTCTTC. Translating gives CASSYVWGGEQFF.

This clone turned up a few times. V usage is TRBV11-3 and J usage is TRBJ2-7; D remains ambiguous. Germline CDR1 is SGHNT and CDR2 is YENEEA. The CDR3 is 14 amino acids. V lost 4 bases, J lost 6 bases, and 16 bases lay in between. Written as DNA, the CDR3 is TGTGCCAGCAGCTCATTGGGGTACGCTTTCGAGCAGTACTTC. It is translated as CASSSLGYAFEQYF.

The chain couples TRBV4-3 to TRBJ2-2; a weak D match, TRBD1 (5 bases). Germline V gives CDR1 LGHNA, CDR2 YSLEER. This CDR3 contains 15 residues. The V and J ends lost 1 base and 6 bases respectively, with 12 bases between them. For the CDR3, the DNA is TGCGCCAGCAGCCAAGCCAGGGAAATGTCCGGGGAGCTGTTTTTT. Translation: CASSQAREMSGELFF.

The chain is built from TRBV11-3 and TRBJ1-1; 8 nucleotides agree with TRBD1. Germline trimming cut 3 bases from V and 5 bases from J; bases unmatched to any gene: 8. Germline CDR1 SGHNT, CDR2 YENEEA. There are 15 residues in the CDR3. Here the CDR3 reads CASSLVYGDRTEAFF. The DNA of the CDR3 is TGTGCCAGCAGCTTGGTTTACGGGGACAGGACTGAAGCTTTCTTT.

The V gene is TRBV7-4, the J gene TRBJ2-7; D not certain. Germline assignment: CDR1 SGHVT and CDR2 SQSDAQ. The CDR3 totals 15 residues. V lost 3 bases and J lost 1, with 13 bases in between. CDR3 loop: CASSFFPTPSYEQYF. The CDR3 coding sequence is TGTGCCAGCAGCTTTTTTCCAACGCCTTCCTACGAGCAGTACTTC.

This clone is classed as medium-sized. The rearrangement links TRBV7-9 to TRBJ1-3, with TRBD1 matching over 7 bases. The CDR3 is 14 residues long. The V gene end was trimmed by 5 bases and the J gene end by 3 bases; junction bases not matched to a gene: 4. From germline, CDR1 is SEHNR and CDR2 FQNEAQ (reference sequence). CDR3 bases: TGTGCCAGCAGCCCCAGGGGGGATGGAAACACCATATATTTT. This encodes CASSPRGDGNTIYF.

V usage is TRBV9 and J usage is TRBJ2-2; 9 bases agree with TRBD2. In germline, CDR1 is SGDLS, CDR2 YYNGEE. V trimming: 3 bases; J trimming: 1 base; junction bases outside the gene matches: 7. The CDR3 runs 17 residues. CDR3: CASSETETSGNTGELFF. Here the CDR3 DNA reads TGTGCCAGCAGCGAGACCGAGACTAGCGGGAACACCGGGGAGCTGTTTTTT.